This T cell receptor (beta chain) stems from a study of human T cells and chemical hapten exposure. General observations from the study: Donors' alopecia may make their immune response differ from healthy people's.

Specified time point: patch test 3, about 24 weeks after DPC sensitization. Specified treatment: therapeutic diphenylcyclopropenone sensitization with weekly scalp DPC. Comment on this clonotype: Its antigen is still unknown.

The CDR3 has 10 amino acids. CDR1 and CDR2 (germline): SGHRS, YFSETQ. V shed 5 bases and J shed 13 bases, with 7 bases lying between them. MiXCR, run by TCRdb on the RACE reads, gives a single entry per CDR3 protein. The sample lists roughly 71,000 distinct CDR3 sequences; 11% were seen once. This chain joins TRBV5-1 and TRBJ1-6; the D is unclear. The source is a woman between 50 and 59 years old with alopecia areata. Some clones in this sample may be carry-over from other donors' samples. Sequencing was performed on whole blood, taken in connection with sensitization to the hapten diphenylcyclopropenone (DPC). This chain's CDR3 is CASRASPLHF. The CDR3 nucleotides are TGCGCCAGCAGGGCGTCGCCCCTCCACTTT. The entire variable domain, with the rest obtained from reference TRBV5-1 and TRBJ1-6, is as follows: KAGVTQTPRYLIKTRGQQVTLSCSPISGHRSVSWYQQTPGQGLQFLFEYFSETQRNKGNFPGRFSGRQFSNSRSEMNVSTLELGDSALYLCASRASPLHFGNGTRLTVT.